In this sample, the clone carrying this T cell receptor beta chain turned up many times. The data belong to a study of T-cell reconstitution after alpha-beta-depleted transplantation in children. The CDR3 totals 16 residues. In germline, CDR1 is DFQATT, CDR2 SNEGSKA (reference sequence). V trimming: 1 base; J trimming: 4 bases; junction bases outside the gene matches: 6. Preparation of the TCRbeta library used unique molecular identifiers. TCRdb used MiXCR to reprocess the PCR reads, holding one entry per CDR3 protein. This table has approximately 400,000 distinct CDR3 sequences, approximately 10% appearing once.

This clonotype originated in a human donor who donated a stem cell graft to a child with acute myeloid leukemia. This chain connects TRBV20-1 to TRBJ2-5; 13 bases are a match to TRBD2. Here the sequenced sample was PBMCs from the stem cell graft donor, taken from the stem cell graft. CDR3 amino acids: CSARGWTSGGIETQYF. DNA for the CDR3: TGCAGTGCTAGAGGCTGGACTAGCGGGGGAATAGAGACCCAGTACTTC.